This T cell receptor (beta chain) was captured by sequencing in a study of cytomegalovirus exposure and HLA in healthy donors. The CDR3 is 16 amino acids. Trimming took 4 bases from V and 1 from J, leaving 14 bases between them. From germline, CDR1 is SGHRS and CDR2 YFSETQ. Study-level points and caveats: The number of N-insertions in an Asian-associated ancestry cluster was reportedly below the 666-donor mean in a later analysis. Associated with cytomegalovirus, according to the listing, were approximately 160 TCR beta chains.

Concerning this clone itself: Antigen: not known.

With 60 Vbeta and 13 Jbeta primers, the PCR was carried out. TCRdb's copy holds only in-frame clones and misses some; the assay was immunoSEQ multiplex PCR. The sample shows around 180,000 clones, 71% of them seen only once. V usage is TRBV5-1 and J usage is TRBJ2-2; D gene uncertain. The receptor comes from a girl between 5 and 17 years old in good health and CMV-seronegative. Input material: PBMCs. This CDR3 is CASSPVNGQNTGELFF. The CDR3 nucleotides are TGCGCCAGCAGCCCCGTAAATGGGCAGAACACCGGGGAGCTGTTTTTT. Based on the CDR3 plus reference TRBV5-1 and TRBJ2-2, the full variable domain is KAGVTQTPRYLIKTRGQQVTLSCSPISGHRSVSWYQQTPGQGLQFLFEYFSETQRNKGNFPGRFSGRQFSNSRSEMNVSTLELGDSALYLCASSPVNGQNTGELFFGEGSRLTVL.